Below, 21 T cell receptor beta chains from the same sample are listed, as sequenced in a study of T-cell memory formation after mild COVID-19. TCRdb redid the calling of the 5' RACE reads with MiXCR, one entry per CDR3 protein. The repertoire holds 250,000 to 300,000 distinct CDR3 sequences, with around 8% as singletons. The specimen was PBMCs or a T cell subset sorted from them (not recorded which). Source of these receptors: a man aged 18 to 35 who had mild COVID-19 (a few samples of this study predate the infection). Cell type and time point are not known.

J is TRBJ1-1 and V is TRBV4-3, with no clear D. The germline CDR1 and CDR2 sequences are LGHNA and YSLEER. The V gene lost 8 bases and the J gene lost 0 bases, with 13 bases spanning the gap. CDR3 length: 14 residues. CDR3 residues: CASAVAVMNTEAFF. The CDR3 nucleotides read TGCGCCAGCGCGGTTGCAGTCATGAACACTGAAGCTTTCTTT.

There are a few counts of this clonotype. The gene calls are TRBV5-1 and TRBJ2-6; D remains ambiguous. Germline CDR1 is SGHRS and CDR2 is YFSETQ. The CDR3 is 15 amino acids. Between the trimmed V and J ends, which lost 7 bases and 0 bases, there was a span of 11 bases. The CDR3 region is CASQADPSGANVLTF. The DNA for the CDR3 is TGCGCCAGCCAGGCCGATCCCTCTGGGGCCAACGTCCTGACTTTC.

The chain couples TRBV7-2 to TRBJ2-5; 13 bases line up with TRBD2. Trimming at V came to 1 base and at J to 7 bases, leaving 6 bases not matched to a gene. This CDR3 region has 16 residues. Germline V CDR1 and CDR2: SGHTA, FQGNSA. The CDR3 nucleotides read TGTGCCAGCAGCTTAGTAACTAGCGGGGGGGTCAGGACCCAGTACTTC. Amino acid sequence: CASSLVTSGGVRTQYF.

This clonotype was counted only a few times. The CDR3 is CASSLLTSDGTDTQYF. The CDR3, as DNA: TGTGCCAGCAGTCTTTTGACTAGCGACGGCACAGATACGCAGTATTTT. This chain links TRBV6-2 or TRBV6-3 with TRBJ2-3; 8 nucleotides align to TRBD2. CDR3 size: 16 residues. V lost 5 bases and J lost 1; bases outside the gene matches: 8. The germline V gene has CDR1 MNHEY and CDR2 SVGEGT.

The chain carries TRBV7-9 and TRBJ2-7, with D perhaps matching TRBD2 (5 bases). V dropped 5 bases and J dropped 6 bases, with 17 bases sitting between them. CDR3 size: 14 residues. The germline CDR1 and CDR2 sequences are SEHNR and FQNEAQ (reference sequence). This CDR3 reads CASSPRRGIVEQYV. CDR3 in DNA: TGTGCCAGCAGCCCCCGACGGGGTATTGTCGAGCAGTACGTC.

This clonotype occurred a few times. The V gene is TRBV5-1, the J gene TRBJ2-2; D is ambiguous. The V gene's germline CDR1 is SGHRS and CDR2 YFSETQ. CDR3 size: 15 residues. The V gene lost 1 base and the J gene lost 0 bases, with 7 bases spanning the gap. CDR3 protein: CASSLSTANTGELFF. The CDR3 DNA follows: TGCGCCAGCAGCTTGTCAACGGCGAACACCGGGGAGCTGTTTTTT.

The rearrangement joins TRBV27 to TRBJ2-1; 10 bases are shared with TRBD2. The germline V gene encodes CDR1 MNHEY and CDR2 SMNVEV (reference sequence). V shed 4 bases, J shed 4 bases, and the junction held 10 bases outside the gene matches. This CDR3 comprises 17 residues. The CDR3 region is CASSSTTTAGGYNEQFF. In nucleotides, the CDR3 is TGTGCCAGCAGTTCTACAACTACAGCGGGGGGGTACAATGAGCAGTTCTTC.

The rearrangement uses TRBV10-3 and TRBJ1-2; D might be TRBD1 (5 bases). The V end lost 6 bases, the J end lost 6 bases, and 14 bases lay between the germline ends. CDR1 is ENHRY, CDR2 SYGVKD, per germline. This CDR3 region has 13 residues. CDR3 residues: CAISLQDADGYTF. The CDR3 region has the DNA TGTGCCATCAGCCTACAGGACGCTGATGGCTACACCTTC.

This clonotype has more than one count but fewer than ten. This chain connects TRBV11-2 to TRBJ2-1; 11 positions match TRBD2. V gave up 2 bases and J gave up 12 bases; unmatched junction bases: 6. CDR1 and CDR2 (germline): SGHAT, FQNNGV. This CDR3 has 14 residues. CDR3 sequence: CASSLPLLAGVQFF. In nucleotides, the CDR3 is TGTGCCAGCAGCTTACCCCTACTAGCGGGAGTGCAGTTCTTC.

The CDR3 protein is CASSKEGLRRYV. The CDR3 DNA sequence: TGTGCCAGCAGCAAGGAGGGCCTCCGCCGGTACGTC. The chain links TRBV21-1 to TRBJ2-7; whether TRBD2, the table's D call, matches the DNA was not checked. TRBV21-1 has pseudogene status. CDR3 length: 12 amino acids.

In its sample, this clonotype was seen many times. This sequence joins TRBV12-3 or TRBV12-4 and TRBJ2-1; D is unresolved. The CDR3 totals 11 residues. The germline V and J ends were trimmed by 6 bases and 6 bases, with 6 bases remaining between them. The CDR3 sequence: CASRKVNEQFF. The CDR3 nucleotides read TGTGCCAGCAGGAAAGTCAATGAGCAGTTCTTC.

The CDR3 spells CASRSTDRQETQYF. The CDR3 DNA reads TGTGCCAGCAGAAGTACGGACAGACAAGAGACCCAGTACTTC. The chain uses TRBV10-3 and TRBJ2-5; TRBD1 is a possible D gene (6 bases). From germline, CDR1 is ENHRY and CDR2 SYGVKD. V shed 10 bases and J shed 2 bases, with 17 bases lying between them. The CDR3 totals 14 residues.

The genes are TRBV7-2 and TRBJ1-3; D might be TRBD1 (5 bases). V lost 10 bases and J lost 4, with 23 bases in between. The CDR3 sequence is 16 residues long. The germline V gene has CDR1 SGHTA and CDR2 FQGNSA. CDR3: CATTAGRTQGGNTIYF. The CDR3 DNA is TGTGCCACCACTGCCGGTAGGACCCAGGGAGGAAACACCATATATTTT. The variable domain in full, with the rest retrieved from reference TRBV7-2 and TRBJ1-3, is GAGVSQSPSNKVTEKGKDVELRCDPISGHTALYWYRQSLGQGLEFLIYFQGNSAPDKSGLPSDRFSAERTGGSVSTLTIQRTQQEDSAVYLCATTAGRTQGGNTIYFGEGSWLTVV.

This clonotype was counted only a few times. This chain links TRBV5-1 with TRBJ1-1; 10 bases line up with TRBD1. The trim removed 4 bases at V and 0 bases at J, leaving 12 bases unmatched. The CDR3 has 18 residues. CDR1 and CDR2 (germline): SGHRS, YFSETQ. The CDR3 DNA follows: TGCGCCAGCAGCAGAAACCCGGGACAGGGGCCGCTGAACACTGAAGCTTTCTTT. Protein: CASSRNPGQGPLNTEAFF.

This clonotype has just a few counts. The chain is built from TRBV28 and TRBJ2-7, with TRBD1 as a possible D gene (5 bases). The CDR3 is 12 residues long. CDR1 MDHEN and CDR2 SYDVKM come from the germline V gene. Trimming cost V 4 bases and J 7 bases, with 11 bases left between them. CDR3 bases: TGTGCCAGCAGTTCCCAGGGCTTGGAGCAGTACGTC. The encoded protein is CASSSQGLEQYV.

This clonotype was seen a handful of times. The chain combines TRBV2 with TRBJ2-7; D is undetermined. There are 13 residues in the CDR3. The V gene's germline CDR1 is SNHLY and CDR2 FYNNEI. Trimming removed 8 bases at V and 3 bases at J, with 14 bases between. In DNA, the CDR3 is TGTGCCAGCGGAGATCCTTGGGACTACGAGCAGTACTTC. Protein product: CASGDPWDYEQYF.

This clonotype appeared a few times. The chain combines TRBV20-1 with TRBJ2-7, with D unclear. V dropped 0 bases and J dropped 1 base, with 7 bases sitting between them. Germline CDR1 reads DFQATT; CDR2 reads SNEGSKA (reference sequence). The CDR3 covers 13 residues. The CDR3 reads CSARDPVSYEQYV. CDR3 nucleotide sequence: TGCAGTGCTAGAGATCCGGTGTCCTACGAGCAGTACGTC.

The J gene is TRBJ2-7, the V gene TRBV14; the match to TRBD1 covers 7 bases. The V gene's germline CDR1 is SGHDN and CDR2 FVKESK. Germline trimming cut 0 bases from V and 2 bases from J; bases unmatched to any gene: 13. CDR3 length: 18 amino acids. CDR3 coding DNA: TGTGCCAGCAGCCAAGACGGCGAGGGGCAGGGGGTTGCCTACGAGCAGTACGTC. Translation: CASSQDGEGQGVAYEQYV.

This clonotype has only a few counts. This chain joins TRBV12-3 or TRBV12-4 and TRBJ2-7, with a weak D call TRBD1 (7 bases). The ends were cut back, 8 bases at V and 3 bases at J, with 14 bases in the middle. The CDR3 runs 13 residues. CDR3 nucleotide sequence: TGTGCCAGCGCGGGACAGCCCCTCTACGAGCAGTACTTC. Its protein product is CASAGQPLYEQYF.

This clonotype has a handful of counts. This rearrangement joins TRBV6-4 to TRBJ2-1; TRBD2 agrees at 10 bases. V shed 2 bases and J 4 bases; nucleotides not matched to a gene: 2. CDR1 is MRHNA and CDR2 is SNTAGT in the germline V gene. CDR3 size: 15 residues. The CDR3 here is CASSDPTSGYNEQFF. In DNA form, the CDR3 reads TGTGCCAGCAGTGACCCGACTAGCGGGTACAATGAGCAGTTCTTC.

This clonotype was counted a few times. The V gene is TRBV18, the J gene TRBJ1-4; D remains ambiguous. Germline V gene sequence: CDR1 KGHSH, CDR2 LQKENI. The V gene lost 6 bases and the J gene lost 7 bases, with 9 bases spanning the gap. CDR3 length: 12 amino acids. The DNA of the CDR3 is TGTGCCAGCTCGCCCCCAGGTGAAAAACTGTTTTTT. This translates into CASSPPGEKLFF.